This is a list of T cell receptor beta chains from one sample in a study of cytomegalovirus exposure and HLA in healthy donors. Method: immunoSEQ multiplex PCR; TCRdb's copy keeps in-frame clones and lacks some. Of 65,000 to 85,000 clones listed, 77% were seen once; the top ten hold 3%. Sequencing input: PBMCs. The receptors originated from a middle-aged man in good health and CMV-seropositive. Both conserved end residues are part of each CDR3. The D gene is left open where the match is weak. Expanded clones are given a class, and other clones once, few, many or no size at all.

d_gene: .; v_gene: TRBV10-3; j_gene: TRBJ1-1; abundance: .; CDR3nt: TGTGCCATCAAACCGGAGACTGAAGCTTCCTTT; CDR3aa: CAIKPETEASF
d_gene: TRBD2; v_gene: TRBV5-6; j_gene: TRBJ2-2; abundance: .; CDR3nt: TGTGCCAGCAGCCCCAATGCGGGAGACACCGGGGAGCTGTTTTTT; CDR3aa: CASSPNAGDTGELFF
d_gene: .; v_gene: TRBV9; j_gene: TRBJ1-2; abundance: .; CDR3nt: TGTGCCAGCAGCTCCAGTCCTGGCTACACCTTC; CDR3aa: CASSSSPGYTF
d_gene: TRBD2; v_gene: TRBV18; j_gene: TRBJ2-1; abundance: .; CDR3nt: TGTGCCAGCTCACCGGGGCTAGCGGGTTCCTACAATGAGCAGTTCTTC; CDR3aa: CASSPGLAGSYNEQFF
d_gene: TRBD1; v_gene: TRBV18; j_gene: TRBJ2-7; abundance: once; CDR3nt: TGTGCCAGCTCACCTAGACAGGGAGAAGGATACGAGCAGTACTTC; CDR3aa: CASSPRQGEGYEQYF
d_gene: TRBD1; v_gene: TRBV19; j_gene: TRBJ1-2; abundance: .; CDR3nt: TGTGCCAGTAGTACCGGGACAGTTTACGGGTCCTATGGCTACACCTTC; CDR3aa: CASSTGTVYGSYGYTF
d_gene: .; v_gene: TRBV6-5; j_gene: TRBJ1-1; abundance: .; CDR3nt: TGTGCCAGCAGTTACGCCAGTGAAATAATGAACACTGAAGCTTTCTTT; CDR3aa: CASSYASEIMNTEAFF
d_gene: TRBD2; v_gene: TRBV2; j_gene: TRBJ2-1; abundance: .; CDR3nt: TGTGCCAGCAGAGGGGCTAGCGGGAGACATGAGCAGTTCTTC; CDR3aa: CASRGASGRHEQFF
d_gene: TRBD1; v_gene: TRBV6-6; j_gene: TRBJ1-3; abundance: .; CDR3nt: TGTGCCAGCAGTTACTTCGGACAGGGGAAAAACACCATATATTTT; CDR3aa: CASSYFGQGKNTIYF
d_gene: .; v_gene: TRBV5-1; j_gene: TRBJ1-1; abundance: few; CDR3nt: TGCGCCAGCAGCTTGGCCAACTGGGCTGTGAACACTGAAGCTTTCTTT; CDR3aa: CASSLANWAVNTEAFF
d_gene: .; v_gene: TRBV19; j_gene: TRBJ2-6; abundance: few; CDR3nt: TGTGCCAGTATCGGAGTTCAATCTGGGGCCAACGGCCTGACTTTC; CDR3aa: CASIGVQSGANGLTF
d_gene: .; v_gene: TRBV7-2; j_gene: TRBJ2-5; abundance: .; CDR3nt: TGTGCCAGCAGTTCCTCCCGGGGGGAGACCCAGTACTTC; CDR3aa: CASSSSRGETQYF
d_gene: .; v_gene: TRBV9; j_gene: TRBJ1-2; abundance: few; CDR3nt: TGTGCCAGCAGCCGAATTAGTTCAGGCGATAACTATGGCTACACCTTC; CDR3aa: CASSRISSGDNYGYTF
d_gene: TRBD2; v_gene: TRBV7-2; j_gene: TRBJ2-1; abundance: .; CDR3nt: TGTGCCAGCAAACTCCGGGACTATACCTACAATGAGCAGTTCTTC; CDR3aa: CASKLRDYTYNEQFF
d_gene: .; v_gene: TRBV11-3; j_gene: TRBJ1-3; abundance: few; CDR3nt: TGTGCCAGCAGCGGGAGGTCTGGAAACACCATATATTTT; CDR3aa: CASSGRSGNTIYF
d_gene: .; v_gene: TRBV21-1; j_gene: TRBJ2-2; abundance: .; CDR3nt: TGTGCCAGCAGCAAAGCTCGGACAGGGGAAAACACCGGGGAGCTGTTTTTT; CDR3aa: CASSKARTGENTGELFF
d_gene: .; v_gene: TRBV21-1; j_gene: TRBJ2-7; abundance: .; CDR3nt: TGTGCCTGGGGGGGCTACGAGCAGTACTTC; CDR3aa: CAWGGYEQYF